This TCR beta chain derives from a study of OX40 agonist ivuxolimab in advanced cancers. For the study at large: Patients received ivuxolimab, an intravenous treatment, every 2 weeks at 0.01 to 10 mg/kg.

Only in-frame clones appear in the TCRdb table, and some are missing; sequencing was by immunoSEQ multiplex PCR. The sample includes more than 65,000 clones, approximately 81% of them seen just once. Losses at the gene ends were 3 bases for V and 3 bases for J; bases not matched to a gene: 14. The CDR3 runs 18 residues. CDR1 SGDLS and CDR2 YYNGEE come from the germline V gene. This receptor was obtained from an adult with an advanced solid tumor such as melanoma, head and neck, liver or kidney cancer. Sequencing was performed on CD4+ or CD8+ T cells sorted from blood, taken in a trial of the OX40 agonist ivuxolimab. The V and J genes are TRBV9 and TRBJ1-3; 8 positions match TRBD1. CDR3 nucleotides: TGTGCCAGCAGCGCGGGAACCAGGGGGCGTTTAGGTGGAAACACCATATATTTT. Translated, it gives CASSAGTRGRLGGNTIYF.